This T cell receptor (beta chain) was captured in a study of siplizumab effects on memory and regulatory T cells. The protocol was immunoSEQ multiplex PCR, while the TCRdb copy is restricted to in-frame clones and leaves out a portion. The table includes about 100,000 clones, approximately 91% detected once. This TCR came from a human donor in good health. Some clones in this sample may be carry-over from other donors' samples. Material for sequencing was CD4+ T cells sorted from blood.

The CDR3 is CASSLGTDYNEQFF. The CDR3 nucleotides read TGTGCCAGCAGCCTTGGGACAGATTACAATGAGCAGTTCTTC. The rearrangement uses TRBV6-5 and TRBJ2-1; 7 nucleotides align to TRBD1. Losses at the gene ends were 6 bases for V and 4 bases for J; bases not matched to a gene: 6. Germline V gives CDR1 MNHEY, CDR2 SVGAGI. The CDR3 spans 14 residues.